The present T cell receptor beta chain was sequenced within a study of blood T cell repertoires in COVID-19. The CDR3 totals 17 residues. Germline-derived CDR1 and CDR2 are SSHAT and FNYEAQ (reference sequence). This table comes from immunoSEQ multiplex PCR, and its TCRdb copy is limited to in-frame clones, with some not included. The sample includes 250,000 to 350,000 clones, more than 80% of them seen just once. Comments on this clone: The junction does not match germline at one end; this may be a read error.

The sequence came from a woman younger than 45 who had recovered from COVID-19. The material sequenced was PBMCs or T cells enriched from blood (not recorded which). The chain joins TRBV7-7 to TRBJ2-5, with TRBD2 matching over 11 bases. CDR3: CASSLAGLAGGLETQYF. The DNA of the CDR3 is TGTGCTAGCAGCTTAGCGGGGCTAGCGGGAGGTTTAGAGACCCAGTACTTC.